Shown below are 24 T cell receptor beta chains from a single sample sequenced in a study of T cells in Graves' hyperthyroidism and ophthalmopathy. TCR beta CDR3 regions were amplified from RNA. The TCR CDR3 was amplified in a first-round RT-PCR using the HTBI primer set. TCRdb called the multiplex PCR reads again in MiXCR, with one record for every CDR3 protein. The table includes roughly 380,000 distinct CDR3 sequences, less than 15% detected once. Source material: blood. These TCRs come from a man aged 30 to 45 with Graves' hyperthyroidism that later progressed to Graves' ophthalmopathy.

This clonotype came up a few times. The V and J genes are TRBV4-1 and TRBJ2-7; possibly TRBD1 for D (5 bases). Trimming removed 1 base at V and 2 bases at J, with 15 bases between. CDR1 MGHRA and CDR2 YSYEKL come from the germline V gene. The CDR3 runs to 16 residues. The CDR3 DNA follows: TGCGCCAGCAGCCAAGTAATTTCGAGCAGGGCCTACGAGCAGTACTTC. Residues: CASSQVISSRAYEQYF.

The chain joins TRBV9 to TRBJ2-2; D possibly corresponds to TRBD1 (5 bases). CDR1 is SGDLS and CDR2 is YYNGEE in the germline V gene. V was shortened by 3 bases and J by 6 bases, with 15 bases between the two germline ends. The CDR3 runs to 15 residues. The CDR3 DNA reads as TGTGCCAGCAGCGGGAGCGCGGCAGGGTCCGGGGAGCTGTTTTTT. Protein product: CASSGSAAGSGELFF.

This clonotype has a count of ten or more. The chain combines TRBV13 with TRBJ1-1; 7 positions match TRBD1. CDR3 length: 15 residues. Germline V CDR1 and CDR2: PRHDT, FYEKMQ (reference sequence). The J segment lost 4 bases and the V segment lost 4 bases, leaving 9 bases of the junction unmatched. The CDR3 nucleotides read TGTGCCAGCAGCTCCCCAGACAGGGCTCTCACTGAAGCTTTCTTT. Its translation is CASSSPDRALTEAFF. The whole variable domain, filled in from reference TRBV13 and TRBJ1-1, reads AAGVIQSPRHLIKEKRETATLKCYPIPRHDTVYWYQQGPGQDPQFLISFYEKMQSDKGSIPDRFSAQQFSDYHSELNMSSLELGDSALYFCASSSPDRALTEAFFGQGTRLTVV.

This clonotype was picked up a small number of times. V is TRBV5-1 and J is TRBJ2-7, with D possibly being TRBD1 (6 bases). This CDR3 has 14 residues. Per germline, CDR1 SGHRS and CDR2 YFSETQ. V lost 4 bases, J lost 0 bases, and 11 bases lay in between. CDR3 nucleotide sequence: TGCGCCAGCAGCCAGACAGGTAACTCCTACGAGCAGTACTTC. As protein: CASSQTGNSYEQYF.

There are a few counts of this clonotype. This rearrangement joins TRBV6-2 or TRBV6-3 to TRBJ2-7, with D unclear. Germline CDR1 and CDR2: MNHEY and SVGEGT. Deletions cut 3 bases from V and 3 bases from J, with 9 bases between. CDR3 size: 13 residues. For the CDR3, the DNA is TGTGCCAGCAGTTATGGTATCATCTACGAGCAGTACTTC. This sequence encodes CASSYGIIYEQYF.

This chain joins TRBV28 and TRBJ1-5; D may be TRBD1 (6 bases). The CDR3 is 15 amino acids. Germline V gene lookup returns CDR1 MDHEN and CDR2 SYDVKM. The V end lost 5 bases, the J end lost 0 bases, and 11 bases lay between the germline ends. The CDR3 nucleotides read TGTGCCAGCAGTGCAGGGGAAAGTAGCAATCAGCCCCAGCATTTT. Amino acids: CASSAGESSNQPQHF.

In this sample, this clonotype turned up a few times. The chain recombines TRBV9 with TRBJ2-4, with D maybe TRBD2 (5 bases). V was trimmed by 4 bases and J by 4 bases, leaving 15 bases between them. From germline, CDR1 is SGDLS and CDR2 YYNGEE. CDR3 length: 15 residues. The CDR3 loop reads CASSPEGGGKNIQYF. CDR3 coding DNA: TGTGCCAGCAGCCCCGAGGGTGGCGGTAAAAACATTCAGTACTTC.

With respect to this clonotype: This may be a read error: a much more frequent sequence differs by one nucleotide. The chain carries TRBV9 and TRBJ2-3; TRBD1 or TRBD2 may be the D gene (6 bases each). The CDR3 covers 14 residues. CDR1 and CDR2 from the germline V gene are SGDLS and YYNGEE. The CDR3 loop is CASSVAGATETQYF. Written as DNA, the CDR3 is TGTGCCAGCAGCGTAGCGGGGGCGACAGAAACGCAGTATTTT.

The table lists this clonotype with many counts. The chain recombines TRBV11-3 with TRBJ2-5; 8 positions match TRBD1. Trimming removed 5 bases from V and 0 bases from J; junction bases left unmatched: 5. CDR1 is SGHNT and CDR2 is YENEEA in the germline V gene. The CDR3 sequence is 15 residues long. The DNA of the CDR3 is TGTGCCAGCAGCCCGACAGGGGTGTACCAAGAGACCCAGTACTTC. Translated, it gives CASSPTGVYQETQYF.

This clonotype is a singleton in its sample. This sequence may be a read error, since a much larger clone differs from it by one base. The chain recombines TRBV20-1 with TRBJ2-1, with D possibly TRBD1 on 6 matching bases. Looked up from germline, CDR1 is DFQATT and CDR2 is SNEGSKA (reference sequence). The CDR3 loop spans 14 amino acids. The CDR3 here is CSASRQGIHNGQFF. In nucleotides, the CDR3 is TGCAGTGCTAGTCGGCAGGGGATACACAATGGGCAGTTCTTC.

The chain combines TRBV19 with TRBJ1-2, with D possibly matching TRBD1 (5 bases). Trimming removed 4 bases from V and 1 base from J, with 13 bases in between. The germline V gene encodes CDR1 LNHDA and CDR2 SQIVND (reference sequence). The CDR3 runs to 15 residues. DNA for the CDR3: TGTGCCAGTAGTACTTCCGGGACGCTTAACTATGGCTACACCTTC. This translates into CASSTSGTLNYGYTF.

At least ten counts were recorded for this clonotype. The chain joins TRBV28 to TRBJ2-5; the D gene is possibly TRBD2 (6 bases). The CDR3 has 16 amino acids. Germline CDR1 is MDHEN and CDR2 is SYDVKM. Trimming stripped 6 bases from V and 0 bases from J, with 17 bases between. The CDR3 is CASRPSAGRYQETQYF. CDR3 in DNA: TGTGCCAGCAGGCCCTCGGCGGGGAGGTACCAAGAGACCCAGTACTTC.

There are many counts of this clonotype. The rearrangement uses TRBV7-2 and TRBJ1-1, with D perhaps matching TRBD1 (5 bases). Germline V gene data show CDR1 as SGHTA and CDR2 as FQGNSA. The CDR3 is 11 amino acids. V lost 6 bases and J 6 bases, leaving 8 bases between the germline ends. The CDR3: CASRFRAEAFF. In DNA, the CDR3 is TGTGCCAGCAGGTTCAGGGCTGAAGCTTTCTTT. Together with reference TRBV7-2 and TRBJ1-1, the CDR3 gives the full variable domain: GAGVSQSPSNKVTEKGKDVELRCDPISGHTALYWYRQSLGQGLEFLIYFQGNSAPDKSGLPSDRFSAERTGGSVSTLTIQRTQQEDSAVYLCASRFRAEAFFGQGTRLTVV.

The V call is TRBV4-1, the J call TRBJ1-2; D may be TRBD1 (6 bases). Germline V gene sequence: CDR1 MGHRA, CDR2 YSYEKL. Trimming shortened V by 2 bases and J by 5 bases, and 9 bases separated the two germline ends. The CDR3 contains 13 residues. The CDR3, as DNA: TGCGCCAGCAGCCAACCAGGGGTTTATGGCTACACCTTC. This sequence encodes CASSQPGVYGYTF.

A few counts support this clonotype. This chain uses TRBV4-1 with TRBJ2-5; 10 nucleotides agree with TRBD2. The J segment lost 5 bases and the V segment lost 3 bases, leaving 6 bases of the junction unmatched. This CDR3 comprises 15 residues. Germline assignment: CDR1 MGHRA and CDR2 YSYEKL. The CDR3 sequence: CASSHRAGGLETQYF. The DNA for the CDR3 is TGCGCCAGCAGCCACAGAGCGGGGGGGCTGGAGACCCAGTACTTC.

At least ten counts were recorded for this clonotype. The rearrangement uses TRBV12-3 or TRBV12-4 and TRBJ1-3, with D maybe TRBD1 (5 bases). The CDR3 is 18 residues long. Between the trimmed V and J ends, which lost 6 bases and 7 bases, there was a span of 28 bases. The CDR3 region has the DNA TGTGCCAGCAGCTCCAGACCTACGGGGGTTGGTTTCACGAACACCATATATTTT. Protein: CASSSRPTGVGFTNTIYF.

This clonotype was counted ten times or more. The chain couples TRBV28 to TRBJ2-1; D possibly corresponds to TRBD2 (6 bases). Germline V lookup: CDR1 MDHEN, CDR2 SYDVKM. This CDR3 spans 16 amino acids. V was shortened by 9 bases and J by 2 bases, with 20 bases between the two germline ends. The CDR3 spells CASLSLRAGPYNEQFF. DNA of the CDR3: TGTGCCAGTTTAAGCCTCCGCGCGGGGCCCTACAATGAGCAGTTCTTC.

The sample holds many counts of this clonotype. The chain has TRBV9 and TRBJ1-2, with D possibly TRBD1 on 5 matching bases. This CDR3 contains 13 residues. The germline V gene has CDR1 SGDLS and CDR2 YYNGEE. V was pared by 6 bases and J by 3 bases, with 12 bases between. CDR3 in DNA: TGTGCCAGCACTTTGGGGGGGGACTATGGCTACACCTTC. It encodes CASTLGGDYGYTF. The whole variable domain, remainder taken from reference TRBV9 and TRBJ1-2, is DSGVTQTPKHLITATGQRVTLRCSPRSGDLSVYWYQQSLDQGLQFLIQYYNGEERAKGNILERFSAQQFPDLHSELNLSSLELGDSALYFCASTLGGDYGYTFGSGTRLTVV.

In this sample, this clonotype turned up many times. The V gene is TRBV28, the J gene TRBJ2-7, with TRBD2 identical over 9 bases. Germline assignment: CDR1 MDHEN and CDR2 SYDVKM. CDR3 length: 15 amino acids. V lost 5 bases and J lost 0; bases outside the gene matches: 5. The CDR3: CASSQSGGISYEQYF. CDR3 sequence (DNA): TGTGCCAGCAGTCAAAGCGGGGGGATCTCCTACGAGCAGTACTTC.

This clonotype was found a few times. The CDR3 here is CASMPKGAVEKLFF. The CDR3 DNA is TGTGCCAGTATGCCCAAAGGGGCAGTCGAAAAACTGTTTTTT. The chain is built from TRBV19 and TRBJ1-4; weak D call: TRBD1 (5 bases). In germline, CDR1 is LNHDA, CDR2 SQIVND (reference sequence). Trimming cost V 7 bases and J 8 bases, with 17 bases left between them. The CDR3 sequence is 14 residues long.

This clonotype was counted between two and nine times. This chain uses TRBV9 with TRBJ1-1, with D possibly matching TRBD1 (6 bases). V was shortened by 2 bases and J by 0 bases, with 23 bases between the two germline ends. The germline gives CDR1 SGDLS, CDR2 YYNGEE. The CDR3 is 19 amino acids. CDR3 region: CASSVSSLEGGRMNTEAFF. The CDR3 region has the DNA TGTGCCAGCAGCGTCTCGAGCTTGGAGGGGGGCCGGATGAACACTGAAGCTTTCTTT.

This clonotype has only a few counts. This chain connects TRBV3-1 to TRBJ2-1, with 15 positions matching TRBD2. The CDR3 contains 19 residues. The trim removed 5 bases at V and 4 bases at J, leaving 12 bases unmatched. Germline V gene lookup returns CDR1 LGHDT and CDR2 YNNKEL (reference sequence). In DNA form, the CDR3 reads TGTGCCAGCAGCACACGGTCCGGACTAGCGGGGGGGGCTTACAATGAGCAGTTCTTC. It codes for CASSTRSGLAGGAYNEQFF.

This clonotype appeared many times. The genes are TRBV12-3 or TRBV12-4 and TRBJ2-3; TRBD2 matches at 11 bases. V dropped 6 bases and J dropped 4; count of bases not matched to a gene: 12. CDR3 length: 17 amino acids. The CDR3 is CASRHPLAGGPSDTQYF. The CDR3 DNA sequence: TGTGCCAGCAGACACCCTTTAGCGGGGGGGCCCTCAGATACGCAGTATTTT.

CDR3 loop: CASSLASGGANVLTF. DNA of the CDR3: TGTGCCAGCAGTTTAGCCAGTGGCGGGGCCAACGTCCTGACTTTC. This chain links TRBV28 with TRBJ2-6; no clear D. This CDR3 has 15 residues. Germline CDR1 reads MDHEN; CDR2 reads SYDVKM. Deletions cut 2 bases from V and 4 bases from J, with 9 bases between.